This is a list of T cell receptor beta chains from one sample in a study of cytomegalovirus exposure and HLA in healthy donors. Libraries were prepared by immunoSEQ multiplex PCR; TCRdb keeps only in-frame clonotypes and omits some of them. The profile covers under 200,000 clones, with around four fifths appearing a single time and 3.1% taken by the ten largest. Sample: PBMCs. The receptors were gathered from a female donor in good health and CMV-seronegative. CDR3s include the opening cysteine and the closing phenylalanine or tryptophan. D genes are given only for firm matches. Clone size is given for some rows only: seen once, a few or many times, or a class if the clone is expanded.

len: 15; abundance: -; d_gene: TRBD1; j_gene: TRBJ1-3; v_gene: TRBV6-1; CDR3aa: CASSLRQGGGNTIYF; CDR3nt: TGTGCCAGCAGTCTAAGACAGGGGGGAGGAAACACCATATATTTT
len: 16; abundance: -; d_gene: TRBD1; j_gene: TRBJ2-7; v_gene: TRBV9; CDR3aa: CASSVSLGTGSYEQYF; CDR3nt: TGTGCCAGCAGCGTATCCCTCGGGACAGGAAGCTACGAGCAGTACTTC
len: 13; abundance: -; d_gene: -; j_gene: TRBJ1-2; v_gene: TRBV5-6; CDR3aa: CASSYRRGYGYTF; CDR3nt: TGTGCCAGCAGCTACCGACGCGGCTATGGCTACACCTTC
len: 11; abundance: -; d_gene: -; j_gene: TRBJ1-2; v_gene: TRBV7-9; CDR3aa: CASSLDRGYTF; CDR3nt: TGTGCCAGCAGCTTAGATCGGGGCTACACCTTC
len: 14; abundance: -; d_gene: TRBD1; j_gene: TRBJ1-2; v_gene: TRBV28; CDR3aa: CASSLGRTGYGYTF; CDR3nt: TGTGCCAGCAGTTTAGGGAGGACAGGCTATGGCTACACCTTC
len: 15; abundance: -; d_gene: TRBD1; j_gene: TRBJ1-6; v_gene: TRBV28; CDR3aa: CASSLRTGWDSPLHF; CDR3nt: TGTGCCAGCAGTTTACGGACAGGGTGGGATTCACCCCTCCACTTT
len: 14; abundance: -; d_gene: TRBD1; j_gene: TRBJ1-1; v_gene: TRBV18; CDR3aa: CASSGTGMNTEAFF; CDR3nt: TGTGCCAGCTCCGGGACAGGGATGAACACTGAAGCTTTCTTT
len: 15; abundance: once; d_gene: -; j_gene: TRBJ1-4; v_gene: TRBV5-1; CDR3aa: CASSLGGAAEEKLFF; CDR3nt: TGCGCCAGCAGCTTGGGCGGAGCCGCTGAAGAAAAACTGTTTTTT
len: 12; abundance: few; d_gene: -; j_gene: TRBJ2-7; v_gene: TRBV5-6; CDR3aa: CASSLVNYEQYF; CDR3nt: TGTGCCAGCAGCTTGGTTAACTACGAGCAGTACTTC
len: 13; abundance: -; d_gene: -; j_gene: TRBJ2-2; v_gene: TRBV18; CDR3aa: CASSPLNTGELFF; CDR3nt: TGTGCCAGCTCCCCGTTGAACACCGGGGAGCTGTTTTTT
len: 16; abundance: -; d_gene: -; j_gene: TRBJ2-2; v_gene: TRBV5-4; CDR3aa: CASSFSGGGATGELFF; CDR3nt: TGTGCCAGCAGCTTTTCCGGTGGGGGGGCCACCGGGGAGCTGTTTTTT
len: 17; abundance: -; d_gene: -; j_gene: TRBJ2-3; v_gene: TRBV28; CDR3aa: CASRLTGTISSTDTQYF; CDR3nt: TGTGCCAGCAGACTGACAGGCACAATATCTAGCACAGATACGCAGTATTTT
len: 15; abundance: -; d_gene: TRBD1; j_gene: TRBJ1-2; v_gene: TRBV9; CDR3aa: CASTPGTGVVYGYTF; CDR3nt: TGTGCCAGCACACCCGGGACAGGGGTAGTCTATGGCTACACCTTC
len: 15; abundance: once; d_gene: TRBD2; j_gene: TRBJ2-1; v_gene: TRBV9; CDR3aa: CASSTTSGGFNEQFF; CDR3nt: TGTGCCAGCAGCACAACTAGCGGGGGCTTTAATGAGCAGTTCTTC
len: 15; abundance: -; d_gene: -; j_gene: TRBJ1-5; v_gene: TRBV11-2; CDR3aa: CASSVGLNSNQPQHF; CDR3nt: TGTGCCAGCAGCGTGGGACTGAATAGCAATCAGCCCCAGCATTTT
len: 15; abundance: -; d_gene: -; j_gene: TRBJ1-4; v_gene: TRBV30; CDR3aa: CASRAQQGLGEKLFF; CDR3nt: TGTGCCTCAAGGGCTCAGCAGGGCCTTGGTGAAAAACTGTTTTTT
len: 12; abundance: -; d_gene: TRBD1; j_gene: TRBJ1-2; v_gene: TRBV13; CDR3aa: CAIDDRGGGYTF; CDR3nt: TGTGCCATTGACGACAGGGGTGGTGGCTACACCTTC
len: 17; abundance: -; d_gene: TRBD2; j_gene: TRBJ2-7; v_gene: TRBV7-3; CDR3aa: CASSFGAGGPYGGEQYF; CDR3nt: TGTGCCAGCAGCTTCGGGGCGGGAGGGCCTTACGGGGGCGAGCAGTACTTC
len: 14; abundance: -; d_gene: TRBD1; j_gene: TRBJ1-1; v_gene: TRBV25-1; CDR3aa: CASRPGTGDPEAFF; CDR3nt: TGTGCCAGCAGACCCGGGACAGGGGACCCTGAAGCTTTCTTT
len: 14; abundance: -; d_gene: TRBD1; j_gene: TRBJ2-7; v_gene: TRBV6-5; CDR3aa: CASSYRTGNYEQYF; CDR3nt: TGTGCCAGCAGTTACAGGACAGGGAACTACGAGCAGTACTTC
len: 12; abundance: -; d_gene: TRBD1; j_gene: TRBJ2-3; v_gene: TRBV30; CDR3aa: CAWDRGSDTQYF; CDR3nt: TGTGCCTGGGACAGGGGGTCAGATACGCAGTATTTT
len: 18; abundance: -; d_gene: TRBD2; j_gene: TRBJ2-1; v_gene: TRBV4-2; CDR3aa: CASSQDTRGLAGGNEQFF; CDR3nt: TGTGCCAGCAGCCAAGATACTAGAGGGCTAGCGGGGGGGAATGAGCAGTTCTTC
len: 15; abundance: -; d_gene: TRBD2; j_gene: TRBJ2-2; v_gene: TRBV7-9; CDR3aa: CASSWGTSGTGELFF; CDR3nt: TGTGCCAGCAGCTGGGGGACTAGCGGGACCGGGGAGCTGTTTTTT